This note documents a single T cell receptor (beta chain) sequence. V lost 6 bases, J lost 5 bases, and 7 bases stayed unmatched. The V gene's germline CDR1 is SQVTM and CDR2 ANQGSEA. The CDR3 spans 13 residues. Primers: 60 Vbeta forward and 13 Jbeta reverse. Sequencing used immunoSEQ multiplex PCR; TCRdb keeps in-frame clones, though not all of them. This sample carries roughly 290,000 clones, approximately 80% of them seen once, and the ten largest clones take approximately 0.3%. The sample belongs to a study of cytomegalovirus exposure and HLA in healthy donors. The V and J genes are TRBV29-1 and TRBJ2-5, with 9 bases that match TRBD1. The receptor was derived from a girl aged 2 to 9 in good health and CMV-seronegative. Sequencing used PBMCs. CDR3 loop: CSVGTGNGETQYF. The CDR3 bases are TGCAGCGTAGGGACAGGGAATGGGGAGACCCAGTACTTC.